This T cell receptor (beta chain) originates from a study of STAT3 mutations in large granular lymphocyte leukemia. Study background: Among longitudinally sequenced T-LGLL patients, roughly half had canonical activating STAT3 mutations detected.

Notes on the study in general: In about 30% of the 18 patients, new TCR clonotypes emerged after therapy. Differing intervals and regimens complicate linking therapy response to clone burden. At least one immunodominant TCR beta clonotype appeared in every T-cell large granular lymphocyte leukemia patient.

Worth noting for this clone: As yet, its antigen is unknown.

Germline V gives CDR1 SGHNT, CDR2 YYREEE (reference sequence). The CDR3 contains 13 residues. V lost 4 bases to trimming and J lost 10 bases, with 12 bases between them. Average productive template count per sample was about 40,773. Assay: immunoSEQ multiplex PCR; the TCRdb copy retains only in-frame clones and omits some. The sample lists 17,000 or so clones, almost 85% occurring once. The chain joins TRBV5-4 to TRBJ1-6; maybe TRBD1 (5 bases). The source is a man aged 50-59 years with T-cell large granular lymphocyte leukemia. Some clones in this sample may be carry-over from other donors' samples. The sequencing sample was made of peripheral blood mononuclear cells. CDR3 sequence (DNA): TGTGCCAGCAGCCCGGACATGGGCTCACCCCTCCACTTT. Translation: CASSPDMGSPLHF.